This TCR beta chain was captured in a study of blood T cell repertoires in COVID-19 (TCRdb year 2020). In terms of the full investigation: Collaborator samples came from the United States, Italy and Spain and covered acute and convalescent phases of COVID-19. Samples came from the ongoing ImmuneRACE study (first 160 participants) plus 1,254 subjects from 6 global collaborators. The repertoires were made available in a free public database intended to serve as a resource for research on the immune response to SARS-CoV-2. Subjects who had been exposed to COVID-19, were actively infected with it, or had recovered from it provided the deeply sampled blood TCRbeta repertoires that made up the dataset. The sample metadata nearly always contained a de-identified subject ID, COVID-19 status, age in years and sex. The material from the prospective study consisted of cDNA or gDNA derived from T cells, B-cell-depleted T cells, or PBMCs. Where available, HLA class I and class II types were obtained from metadata supplied by the sample provider rather than from assay-based typing. Overall study outcomes, separate from this receptor: How much clinical and demographic metadata was included differed by source and by participant, and the metadata was provided uncurated.

Details on this clone: What antigen it recognizes has not been identified. Per-nucleotide qualities are absent, and no much larger clonotype sits a single base away.

A second Seattle source provided samples from volunteer blood donors who had recovered from COVID-19. The collaborating institutions used their own protocols to collect whole blood in K2EDTA tubes. For TCRbeta analysis, collaborator samples were shipped as frozen whole blood, as isolated PBMCs, or as DNA extracted from either sample type. TCRbeta CDR3 regions were amplified from genomic DNA using the immunoSEQ Assay, a bias-controlled multiplex PCR. As for the authors' bioinformatics: Within the assay, amplification of reference gene primers was used to estimate how many nucleated cells each sample contained. Sequence reads were collapsed and filtered to measure the absolute abundance of every unique TCRbeta CDR3 rearrangement. Productive Simpson clonality was computed per sample as the square root of Simpson's diversity index over productive rearrangements. The table was pulled from immuneACCESS by TCRdb, which kept in-frame rearrangements only. Such tables lose some clones; where checked, under half of the loss comes from unresolved V genes, and the rest has no known cause. That table is the source of V, J and clone size, and D and trimming were worked out from the DNA. Within this sample are hundreds of thousands of clones, with roughly 89% of them counted one time only. Roughly 3.4% of the sample goes to the ten largest clones.

Specimen: peripheral blood. The source of this sequence is a young woman who had recovered from COVID-19.

CDR3 protein: CASSSDSLNTEAFF. The DNA sequence is TGTGCCAGCAGCTCGGACAGCCTAAACACTGAAGCTTTCTTT. In this chain, TRBV7-9 is recombined with TRBJ1-1; TRBD1 is possibly the D segment (6 matching bases). V loses 4 bases, J loses 2 bases, and the germline ends lie 11 bases apart. From the germline V gene (reference sequence), CDR1 is SEHNR and CDR2 is FQNEAQ. The CDR3 starts with the cysteine, ends with the phenylalanine, and has 14 residues. The kept DNA is CDR3 alone, 42 bases in frame from the first base.